Following are 26 T cell receptor beta chains from one sample sequenced in a study of T cell responses to AZD1222 COVID-19 vaccine. TCRdb's table, derived via immunoSEQ multiplex PCR, lists solely in-frame clones and lacks some. Among more than 95,000 clones listed, just over 90% were seen once. The source material was peripheral blood, sampled on day 0 of AZD1222 vaccination. The receptors derive from an adult in good health.

J is TRBJ2-4 and V is TRBV18; D may be TRBD2 (6 bases). The CDR3 is 18 residues long. Germline V gene lookup returns CDR1 KGHSH and CDR2 LQKENI. Between the trimmed V and J ends, which lost 3 bases and 0 bases, there was a span of 18 bases. The CDR3 reads CASSPLRAGQIAKNIQYF. The CDR3 coding sequence is TGTGCCAGCTCACCCCTTCGGGCGGGGCAGATAGCCAAAAACATTCAGTACTTC.

The chain uses TRBV5-6 and TRBJ1-4; D possibly corresponds to TRBD1 (5 bases). Deletions cut 4 bases from V and 4 bases from J, with 17 bases between. Germline CDR1 SGHDT, CDR2 YYEEEE. The CDR3 runs 16 residues. This CDR3 reads CASSLLSAGDNEKLFF. The CDR3 nucleotides are TGTGCCAGCAGCCTCCTTAGCGCGGGGGATAATGAAAAACTGTTTTTT.

The V and J genes are TRBV6-6 and TRBJ2-7, with D possibly TRBD1 on 6 matching bases. Germline CDR1 reads MNHNY; CDR2 reads SVGAGI (reference sequence). V shed 5 bases and J shed 5 bases, with 13 bases lying between them. This CDR3 is built from 13 residues. The CDR3: CASSPLRDNEQYF. The CDR3 DNA reads as TGTGCCAGCAGTCCCCTCCGGGACAACGAGCAGTACTTC.

The V and J genes are TRBV11-2 and TRBJ2-2, with 14 nucleotides matching TRBD2. CDR1 is SGHAT and CDR2 is FQNNGV in the germline V gene. The CDR3 length is 19 residues. The trim removed 4 bases at V and 4 bases at J, leaving 11 bases unmatched. CDR3 in DNA: TGTGCCAGCAGCTCTCGCACGGGACTAGCGGGAGACGGCACCGGGGAGCTGTTTTTT. Residues: CASSSRTGLAGDGTGELFF. Combining the CDR3 with reference TRBV11-2 and TRBJ2-2 gives the whole variable domain EAGVAQSPRYKIIEKRQSVAFWCNPISGHATLYWYQQILGQGPKLLIQFQNNGVVDDSQLPKDRFSAERLKGVDSTLKIQPAKLEDSAVYLCASSSRTGLAGDGTGELFFGEGSRLTVL.

V and J are TRBV19 and TRBJ1-4; D may be TRBD1 (6 bases). V was shortened by 4 bases and J by 5 bases, with 14 bases between the two germline ends. The CDR3 sequence is 15 residues long. Germline V gene data show CDR1 as LNHDA and CDR2 as SQIVND (reference sequence). CDR3 bases: TGTGCCAGTAGTAGATCAGGGGCCATCAATGAAAAACTGTTTTTT. Translation: CASSRSGAINEKLFF.

The chain has TRBV29-1 and TRBJ2-1; 7 nucleotides align to TRBD2. The CDR3 sequence is 19 residues long. V gave up 6 bases and J gave up 4 bases; unmatched junction bases: 24. Germline V gene lookup returns CDR1 SQVTM and CDR2 ANQGSEA. The CDR3 loop reads CSVTPLRASGTPGYNEQFF. In nucleotides, the CDR3 is TGCAGCGTAACCCCTCTACGGGCTAGCGGAACTCCTGGGTACAATGAGCAGTTCTTC.

The J gene is TRBJ2-1, the V gene TRBV11-2, with D tentatively TRBD2 (5 bases). The CDR3 extends over 15 amino acids. V lost 4 bases and J 1 base, leaving 11 bases between the germline ends. Per germline, CDR1 SGHAT and CDR2 FQNNGV. The CDR3 coding sequence is TGTGCCAGCAGCTCGGGATCCTATTCCTACAATGAGCAGTTCTTC. Encoded protein: CASSSGSYSYNEQFF. Based on the CDR3 plus reference TRBV11-2 and TRBJ2-1, the full variable domain is EAGVAQSPRYKIIEKRQSVAFWCNPISGHATLYWYQQILGQGPKLLIQFQNNGVVDDSQLPKDRFSAERLKGVDSTLKIQPAKLEDSAVYLCASSSGSYSYNEQFFGPGTRLTVL.

Only one count was recorded for this clone. For the CDR3, the DNA is TGTGCCAGCTCATCCCTGGGACAGGGTCACGATTCACCCCTCCACTTT. This encodes CASSSLGQGHDSPLHF. The rearrangement uses TRBV18 and TRBJ1-6; TRBD1 matches at 9 bases. The germline V gene encodes CDR1 KGHSH and CDR2 LQKENI. V shed 5 bases, J shed 8 bases, and the junction held 10 bases outside the gene matches. The CDR3 contains 16 residues.

The V and J genes are TRBV27 and TRBJ2-2, with a possible D match to TRBD1 (6 bases). Germline lookup yields CDR1 MNHEY and CDR2 SMNVEV (reference sequence). The V and J ends lost 4 bases and 2 bases respectively, with 11 bases between them. The CDR3 consists of 15 residues. For the CDR3, the DNA is TGTGCCAGCAGTTCTAACAGGGACAACACCGGGGAGCTGTTTTTT. It translates to CASSSNRDNTGELFF.

CDR3 loop: CASSGGVGLNTEAFF. In nucleotides, the CDR3 is TGTGCCAGCAGTGGGGGAGTCGGCCTGAACACTGAAGCTTTCTTT. The chain couples TRBV6-6 to TRBJ1-1; D is possibly TRBD1 (5 bases). The CDR3 has 15 residues. V dropped 5 bases and J dropped 0 bases, with 13 bases sitting between them. Germline V gene lookup returns CDR1 MNHNY and CDR2 SVGAGI (reference sequence).

The chain couples TRBV12-3 or TRBV12-4 to TRBJ1-1; no definite D call. Trimming took off 4 bases at V and 1 base at J, with 7 bases between the two ends. This CDR3 region has 13 residues. As DNA, the CDR3 is TGTGCCAGCAGTTCTGGCGGGAACACTGAAGCTTTCTTT. Translated: CASSSGGNTEAFF.

The CDR3 region is CASNREGREKLFF. The DNA of the CDR3 is TGTGCCAGCAATCGAGAGGGCCGGGAAAAACTGTTTTTT. This chain uses TRBV6-4 with TRBJ1-4; D is unclear. Trimming removed 7 bases from V and 8 bases from J, with 14 bases in between. Germline CDR1 is MRHNA and CDR2 is SNTAGT. This CDR3 has 13 amino acids.

This clone was counted only a few times. J is TRBJ2-7 and V is TRBV20-1; 7 bases align to TRBD2. Per germline, CDR1 DFQATT and CDR2 SNEGSKA (reference sequence). With V trimmed by 3 bases and J by 4 bases, 12 bases remained unmatched. CDR3 length equals 15 residues. The CDR3 DNA reads as TGCAGTGCTAGTCGTGGACACGGGGGGTCTTACGAGCAGTACTTC. Protein sequence: CSASRGHGGSYEQYF.

V is TRBV5-1 and J is TRBJ2-5; possibly TRBD1 for D (6 bases). This CDR3 spans 12 amino acids. Trimming shortened V by 5 bases and J by 2 bases, and 7 bases separated the two germline ends. Germline loops: CDR1 SGHRS, CDR2 YFSETQ. The CDR3 region is CASRGGQETQYF. The CDR3 DNA reads as TGCGCCAGCAGAGGGGGACAAGAGACCCAGTACTTC.

The V and J genes are TRBV20-1 and TRBJ2-5; 9 nucleotides agree with TRBD1. Germline-derived CDR1 and CDR2 are DFQATT and SNEGSKA (reference sequence). The CDR3 is made up of 12 amino acids. Germline trimming cut 3 bases from V and 7 bases from J; bases unmatched to any gene: 3. As DNA, the CDR3 is TGCAGTGCTAGTTCGACAGGGGGGACCCAGTACTTC. Its translation: CSASSTGGTQYF.

This clone was seen only a few times. J is TRBJ1-1 and V is TRBV2, with D perhaps matching TRBD1 (6 bases). The germline V and J ends were trimmed by 6 bases and 1 base, with 12 bases remaining between them. This CDR3 is built from 14 residues. From germline, CDR1 is SNHLY and CDR2 FYNNEI. The CDR3 loop reads CASSGQTTNTEAFF. CDR3 nucleotide sequence: TGTGCCAGCAGCGGACAGACGACGAACACTGAAGCTTTCTTT.

The V call is TRBV27, the J call TRBJ1-5; D possibly corresponds to TRBD1 (5 bases). CDR1 MNHEY and CDR2 SMNVEV come from the germline V gene (reference sequence). V dropped 6 bases and J dropped 2 bases, with 8 bases sitting between them. The CDR3 is 13 residues long. The CDR3 protein is CASRGTGNQPQHF. The CDR3 nucleotides read TGTGCCAGCAGGGGGACGGGCAATCAGCCCCAGCATTTT.

The gene calls are TRBV12-5 and TRBJ1-1; 9 nucleotides align to TRBD1. The trim removed 1 base at V and 5 bases at J, leaving 5 bases unmatched. The CDR3 is made up of 15 amino acids. Germline CDR1 and CDR2: LGHNT and FRNRAP. CDR3 loop: CASGLEDRGRTEAFF. CDR3 sequence (DNA): TGTGCTAGTGGTTTGGAGGACAGGGGTCGTACTGAAGCTTTCTTT.

The rearrangement joins TRBV4-1 to TRBJ2-5; 9 positions agree with TRBD2. Germline trimming cut 1 base from V and 5 bases from J; bases unmatched to any gene: 11. The CDR3 has 17 residues. Germline V gene lookup returns CDR1 MGHRA and CDR2 YSYEKL. CDR3 region: CASSQGLAGWLGETQYF. The CDR3 DNA follows: TGCGCCAGCAGCCAAGGTCTAGCGGGATGGCTTGGGGAGACCCAGTACTTC.

The chain uses TRBV19 and TRBJ2-1; 8 nucleotides align to TRBD2. J lost 6 bases, V lost 2 bases, and 9 bases had no gene match. The CDR3 has 16 residues. CDR1 and CDR2 from the germline V gene are LNHDA and SQIVND (reference sequence). The CDR3 region has the DNA TGTGCCAGTAGTATATTTTCGGGACTAGGGGGCAATGAGCAGTTCTTC. This sequence encodes CASSIFSGLGGNEQFF.

The gene calls are TRBV27 and TRBJ2-3; 7 positions agree with TRBD2. Germline V gene sequence: CDR1 MNHEY, CDR2 SMNVEV (reference sequence). CDR3 length: 16 amino acids. Losses at the gene ends were 0 bases for V and 2 bases for J; bases not matched to a gene: 5. The DNA of the CDR3 is TGTGCCAGCAGTTTATCGACGGGAGGCCTCACAGATACGCAGTATTTT. This codes for CASSLSTGGLTDTQYF.

This rearrangement joins TRBV27 to TRBJ2-1; tentatively, D is TRBD2 (6 bases). The length of the CDR3 is 16 residues. Trimming pared 2 bases from V and 9 bases from J, leaving 20 bases between. Germline-derived CDR1 and CDR2 are MNHEY and SMNVEV (reference sequence). The CDR3 nucleotides are TGTGCCAGCAGTTTACTGGCGGGGCAAGGGAACGCTGAGCAGTTCTTC. Amino acid sequence: CASSLLAGQGNAEQFF.

The chain uses TRBV19 and TRBJ1-5, with D maybe TRBD1 (5 bases). Looked up from germline, CDR1 is LNHDA and CDR2 is SQIVND (reference sequence). V lost 5 bases and J lost 3, with 17 bases in between. CDR3 length: 16 amino acids. The CDR3 nucleotides are TGTGCCAGTAGTTCCTGGCCGGGACCGGACAATCAGCCCCAGCATTTT. As protein: CASSSWPGPDNQPQHF.

The chain carries TRBV28 and TRBJ1-2, with 8 bases fitting TRBD1. Losses at the gene ends were 5 bases for V and 4 bases for J; bases not matched to a gene: 9. This CDR3 spans 15 amino acids. Germline V CDR1 and CDR2: MDHEN, SYDVKM. CDR3 amino acids: CASSPRGLGIYGYTF. The CDR3 nucleotides are TGTGCCAGCAGTCCCAGGGGGCTTGGGATCTATGGCTACACCTTC.

The V call is TRBV2, the J call TRBJ2-5; a weak D match, TRBD2 (6 bases). V was cut by 7 bases and J by 1 base, with 10 bases left in between. The CDR3 extends over 13 amino acids. Germline assignment: CDR1 SNHLY and CDR2 FYNNEI. CDR3 region: CASNRDSQETQYF. Here the CDR3 DNA reads TGTGCCAGCAATAGGGACTCCCAAGAGACCCAGTACTTC.

The rearrangement joins TRBV19 to TRBJ2-6, with D unresolved. The germline V gene encodes CDR1 LNHDA and CDR2 SQIVND (reference sequence). CDR3 length: 14 amino acids. Trimming left V 3 bases short and J 0 bases short, with 3 bases between. The CDR3 spells CASSISSGANVLTF. The CDR3 nucleotides read TGTGCCAGTAGTATTAGCTCTGGGGCCAACGTCCTGACTTTC. Supplemented by reference TRBV19 and TRBJ2-6, the full variable domain reads DGGITQSPKYLFRKEGQNVTLSCEQNLNHDAMYWYRQDPGQGLRLIYYSQIVNDFQKGDIAEGYSVSREKKESFPLTVTSAQKNPTAFYLCASSISSGANVLTFGAGSRLTVL.